This section outlines one T cell receptor (beta chain) sequence together with its context. What it recognizes is unknown. This specimen comes from a study of cytomegalovirus exposure and HLA in healthy donors. The study, taken as a whole, reports: A later analysis linked a missense variant in DCLRE1C to the trimming of TCR beta V and J genes.

The germline CDR1 and CDR2 sequences are SEHNR and FQNEAQ (reference sequence). Deletions cut 1 base from V and 0 bases from J, with 7 bases between. The CDR3 extends over 16 amino acids. 60 Vbeta and 13 Jbeta primers were used in PCR. Measured with immunoSEQ multiplex PCR; TCRdb has only the in-frame clones, and not every one. The sample has around 100,000 clones, around three quarters seen once. Sequencing used PBMCs. The receptor's source is a woman younger than 35 in good health and CMV-seropositive. The J gene is TRBJ2-6, the V gene TRBV7-9; D remains unclear. Written as DNA, the CDR3 is TGTGCCAGCAGCTTAGGCACTTCCTCTGGGGCCAACGTCCTGACTTTC. Protein: CASSLGTSSGANVLTF.